This TCR beta chain was retrieved from a study of post-analysis software for immune sequencing data. Looking at the study overall: Both relapsing-remitting and secondary progressive multiple sclerosis featured among the disease courses, as did progressive-relapsing multiple sclerosis.

This clonotype was detected a few times. Its specificity is unknown. CDR1 KGHSH and CDR2 LQKENI come from the germline V gene. Trimming left V 6 bases short and J 4 bases short, with 15 bases between. The CDR3 totals 14 residues. Unique molecular identifiers had been added to the TCR beta cDNA libraries. TCRdb reprocessed the PCR reads with MiXCR, giving one entry per CDR3 protein. The sample gives around 500,000 distinct CDR3 sequences, approximately 31% of which show up once; approximately 6% is in the top ten. Overall study results and limits: Strong same-batch co-clustering of samples appeared with F measure clustering. Roughly five TRBV segments were significantly more frequent in patients than in controls. TRBV5-6, TRBV5-1 and TRBV20-1 were among these segments. Controls' normalized Chao1 diversity significantly exceeded that of multiple sclerosis patients.

The TCR originated in a girl between 2 and 17 years old with multiple sclerosis. The chain joins TRBV18 to TRBJ1-1; D perhaps matches TRBD1 (5 bases). The sample was blood. The CDR3 here is CASSLKGSGTEAFF. The DNA for the CDR3 is TGTGCCAGCTCGTTAAAGGGGTCTGGCACTGAAGCTTTCTTT.